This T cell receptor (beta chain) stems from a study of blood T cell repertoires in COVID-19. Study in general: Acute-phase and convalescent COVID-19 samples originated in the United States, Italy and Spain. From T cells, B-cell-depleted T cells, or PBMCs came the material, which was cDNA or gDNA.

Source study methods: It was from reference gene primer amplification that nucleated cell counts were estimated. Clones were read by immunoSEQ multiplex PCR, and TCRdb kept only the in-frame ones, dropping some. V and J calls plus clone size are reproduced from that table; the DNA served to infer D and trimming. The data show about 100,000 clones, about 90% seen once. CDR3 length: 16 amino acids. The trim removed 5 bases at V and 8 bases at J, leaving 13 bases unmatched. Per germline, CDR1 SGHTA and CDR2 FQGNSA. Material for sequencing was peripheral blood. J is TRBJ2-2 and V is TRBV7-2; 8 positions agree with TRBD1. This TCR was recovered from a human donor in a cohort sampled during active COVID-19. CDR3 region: CASSKDRVLESGELFF. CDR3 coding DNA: TGTGCCAGCAGCAAGGACAGGGTATTAGAGTCTGGGGAGCTGTTTTTT. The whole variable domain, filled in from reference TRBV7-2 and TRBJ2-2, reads GAGVSQSPSNKVTEKGKDVELRCDPISGHTALYWYRQSLGQGLEFLIYFQGNSAPDKSGLPSDRFSAERTGGSVSTLTIQRTQQEDSAVYLCASSKDRVLESGELFFGEGSRLTVL.